What follows are 12 T cell receptor beta chains derived from one specimen sequenced in a study of spatial heterogeneity in lung cancer. Findings and limits, study-wide: The study found that expanded intratumoral alpha and beta TCR counts tracked tumor mutation counts.

Time point meaning: sample taken at primary tumor resection. What these receptors recognize is not known. A single record per CDR3 protein comes from TCRdb applying MiXCR to the 5' RACE reads. The sample has over 8,500 distinct CDR3 sequences; around 5.2% are singletons. Sequenced here: lung tumor tissue, sampled at surgery. These receptors originate from a male donor with early-stage non-small cell lung cancer.

This clonotype is categorized as medium-sized. Because the library targeted alpha chains, this beta chain is an off-target read whose size means little. The chain uses TRBV6-2 or TRBV6-3 and TRBJ1-6; no reliable D call. V shed 6 bases and J shed 1 base, with 7 bases lying between them. This CDR3 contains 14 residues. Germline CDR1 and CDR2: MNHEY and SVGEGT. CDR3 amino acids: CASSRHSYNSPLHF. CDR3 sequence (DNA): TGTGCCAGCAGCCGACATTCCTATAATTCACCCCTCCACTTT.

At least ten counts were recorded for this clonotype. This beta chain turned up in a library designed for alpha chains; as an off-target read, its abundance says little. V and J are TRBV5-1 and TRBJ2-7, with 13 bases aligning to TRBD2. V shed 0 bases, J shed 5 bases, and the junction held 2 bases outside the gene matches. This CDR3 spans 15 amino acids. The germline V gene encodes CDR1 SGHRS and CDR2 YFSETQ. The CDR3 sequence is CASSLGTSGSNEQYF. For the CDR3, the DNA is TGCGCCAGCAGCTTGGGGACTAGCGGGAGTAACGAGCAGTACTTC.

This clonotype was detected many times. The library was prepared for alpha chains; this beta chain is a stray read, so its frequency means little. The chain uses TRBV7-2 and TRBJ1-5; possible D gene TRBD1, 5 bases. Trimming took off 4 bases at V and 0 bases at J, with 10 bases between the two ends. In germline, CDR1 is SGHTA, CDR2 FQGNSA. This CDR3 comprises 15 residues. CDR3 DNA sequence: TGTGCCAGCAGCTCCTCAGGGATTAGCAATCAGCCCCAGCATTTT. As protein: CASSSSGISNQPQHF.

This clonotype was seen at least ten times. Because this beta chain is a stray read in a library intended to capture alpha chains, its abundance should not be given much weight. CDR3 amino acids: CASSFEVDTEAFF. Here the CDR3 DNA reads TGTGCCAGCAGCTTCGAAGTGGACACTGAAGCTTTCTTT. The chain employs TRBV11-3 and TRBJ1-1; D gene uncertain. From germline, CDR1 is SGHNT and CDR2 YENEEA. The V and J ends lost 3 bases and 3 bases respectively, with 8 bases between them. This CDR3 contains 13 residues.

This clonotype was seen many times. Being off target in a library aimed at alpha chains, this beta chain has a size of little meaning. The V gene is TRBV6-2 or TRBV6-3, the J gene TRBJ2-7, with D possibly being TRBD1 (5 bases). CDR1 is MNHEY, CDR2 SVGEGT, per germline. This CDR3 has 15 amino acids. The ends were cut back, 0 bases at V and 5 bases at J, with 14 bases in the middle. The CDR3 DNA reads as TGTGCCAGCAGTTACTCGGTTCAGGGTTCCCACGAGCAGTACTTC. It yields the protein CASSYSVQGSHEQYF.

By its share, this clonotype is medium-sized. Being off target in a library aimed at alpha chains, this beta chain has a size of little meaning. The gene calls are TRBV5-5 and TRBJ2-3, with D perhaps given as TRBD1 or TRBD2 (5 bases each). Trimming took off 0 bases at V and 3 bases at J, with 11 bases between the two ends. From germline, CDR1 is SGHKS and CDR2 YYEKEE (reference sequence). There are 15 residues in the CDR3. CDR3 loop: CASSLVGEGTDTQYF. The DNA of the CDR3 is TGTGCCAGCAGCTTGGTGGGGGAAGGAACAGATACGCAGTATTTT.

In its sample, this clonotype is medium-sized. Found in a library prepared for alpha chains, this beta chain is an off-target read, and its abundance has little meaning. The chain has TRBV3-1 and TRBJ2-1; tentative D call: TRBD2 (5 bases). The CDR3 runs 14 residues. Germline CDR1 is LGHDT and CDR2 is YNNKEL (reference sequence). V shed 0 bases and J shed 4 bases, with 7 bases lying between them. The CDR3, as DNA: TGTGCCAGCAGCCAAGACCGCGGGTACAATGAGCAGTTCTTC. Protein sequence: CASSQDRGYNEQFF.

With regard to this clonotype: This beta chain came through as a stray read in a library set up for alpha chains, and its size says little. The rearrangement joins TRBV7-2 to TRBJ2-3; D may correspond to TRBD1 or TRBD2 (5 bases each). V was shortened by 5 bases and J by 4 bases, with 13 bases between the two germline ends. The germline CDR1 and CDR2 sequences are SGHTA and FQGNSA. This CDR3 is built from 14 residues. CDR3 amino acids: CASSMGTSPDTQYF. In nucleotides, the CDR3 is TGTGCCAGCAGCATGGGGACGAGCCCAGATACGCAGTATTTT. Full variable domain (outside the CDR3, taken from reference TRBV7-2 and TRBJ2-3): GAGVSQSPSNKVTEKGKDVELRCDPISGHTALYWYRQSLGQGLEFLIYFQGNSAPDKSGLPSDRFSAERTGGSVSTLTIQRTQQEDSAVYLCASSMGTSPDTQYFGPGTRLTVL.

This clonotype was observed at least ten times. This beta chain appears as a stray read in a library generated for alpha chains; its size is not informative. The gene calls are TRBV18 and TRBJ2-1; D uncertain. Looked up from germline, CDR1 is KGHSH and CDR2 is LQKENI. This CDR3 has 15 amino acids. With 2 bases removed from V and 2 bases from J, the gap between germline ends came to 10 bases. This CDR3 is CASSPSTKAYNEQFF. DNA of the CDR3: TGTGCCAGCTCACCATCGACCAAAGCCTACAATGAGCAGTTCTTC.

This clonotype is labeled as medium-sized. This beta chain is off target for a library built for alpha chains, so its abundance means little. The chain joins TRBV5-1 to TRBJ2-5; no definite D call. This CDR3 comprises 11 residues. The germline CDR1 and CDR2 sequences are SGHRS and YFSETQ. V was clipped by 5 bases and J by 3 bases, with 5 bases between them. The DNA of the CDR3 is TGCGCCAGCAGTTATGAAGAGACCCAGTACTTC. It codes for CASSYEETQYF.

This clonotype appeared many times. This beta chain is a stray sequence in a library constructed for alpha chains; its clone size is not meaningful. This chain links TRBV3-1 with TRBJ2-3, with D unresolved. The CDR3 has 13 amino acids. Germline V CDR1 and CDR2: LGHDT, YNNKEL (reference sequence). V lost 1 base and J 3 bases, leaving 5 bases between the germline ends. This CDR3 is CASSQGRTDTQYF. CDR3 bases: TGTGCCAGCAGCCAAGGGCGGACAGATACGCAGTATTTT.

This clonotype showed up many times. This beta chain appears as a stray read in a library generated for alpha chains; its size is not informative. The rearrangement links TRBV28 to TRBJ1-1; D unclear. The germline V gene encodes CDR1 MDHEN and CDR2 SYDVKM. The CDR3 extends over 14 amino acids. V dropped 8 bases and J dropped 4 bases, with 17 bases sitting between them. CDR3 region: CASGVKGSATEAFF. DNA for the CDR3: TGTGCCAGCGGGGTTAAGGGATCTGCCACTGAAGCTTTCTTT.